Here is one T cell receptor (beta chain) with its context. The sample is drawn from a study of blood T cell repertoires in COVID-19. Study summary: Sites in the United States, Italy and Spain provided acute and convalescent COVID-19 samples.

Germline loops: CDR1 MNHEY, CDR2 SVGAGI. Unmatched junction bases numbered 11, after V lost 6 bases and J lost 6 bases. This CDR3 spans 15 amino acids. Data came from immunoSEQ multiplex PCR; TCRdb stores just in-frame clones and leaves some out. The data show 130,000 to 150,000 clones, over 80% seen once. Each participant's cohort was designated according to participant-reported clinical history. Donors of Cohort 3 who recovered were those that had two negative PCRs, clearance, or symptom resolution. This receptor was obtained from a man between 60 and 75 years old who had recovered from COVID-19. Material for sequencing was PBMCs or T cells enriched from blood (not recorded which). The gene calls are TRBV6-5 and TRBJ2-7; 10 bases map to TRBD1. CDR3 sequence reads: CASRITGTGESEQYF. The CDR3 DNA follows: TGTGCCAGCAGGATCACCGGGACAGGGGAGAGCGAGCAGTACTTC.